This TCR beta chain derives from a study of T cells in tumors after PD-1 blockade. Study-level background: During anti-PD-1 treatment, some patients continued daily vismodegib 150 mg. Overall study findings and caveats: Blood contained about 44% of the tumor's TCR clonotypes.

Germline loops: CDR1 LGHDT, CDR2 YNNKEL (reference sequence). The CDR3 loop spans 16 amino acids. V was pared by 1 base and J by 5 bases, with 17 bases between. Genomic DNA template from tumor biopsies or peripheral blood, roughly 600 ng to 6,500 ng input. Using immunoSEQ multiplex PCR, the repertoire was profiled, and TCRdb retains in-frame clones only, with some absent. The repertoire has about 48,000 clones, 81% of them found once; the top ten carry about 4%. Comments on this clone: No antigen is known for it.

The V call is TRBV3-1 (or the pseudogene TRBV3-2), the J call TRBJ2-5, with a weak D call TRBD2 (6 bases). The sequence was collected from a human donor with basal cell carcinoma. Sequencing was performed on PBMCs, taken before anti-PD-1 treatment. The CDR3 coding sequence is TGTGCCAGCAGCCAAGGGAGGCGGTCGGGGGACGAGACCCAGTACTTC. Translating gives CASSQGRRSGDETQYF.